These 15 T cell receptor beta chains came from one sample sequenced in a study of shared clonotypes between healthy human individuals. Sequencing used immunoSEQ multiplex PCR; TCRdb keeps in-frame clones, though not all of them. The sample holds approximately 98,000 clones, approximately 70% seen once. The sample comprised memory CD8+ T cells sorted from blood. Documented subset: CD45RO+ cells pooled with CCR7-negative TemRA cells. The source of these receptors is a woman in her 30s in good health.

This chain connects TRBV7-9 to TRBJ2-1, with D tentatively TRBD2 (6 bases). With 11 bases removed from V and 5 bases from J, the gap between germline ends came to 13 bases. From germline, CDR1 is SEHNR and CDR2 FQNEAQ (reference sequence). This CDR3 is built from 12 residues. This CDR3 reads CALVREDNEQFF. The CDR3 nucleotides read TGTGCCTTGGTCAGGGAGGACAATGAGCAGTTCTTC.

In DNA form, the CDR3 reads TGTGCCTGGAGCGCGGGAGTCGGATACAATGAGCAGTTCTTC. Residues: CAWSAGVGYNEQFF. The chain recombines TRBV30 with TRBJ2-1; 7 positions agree with TRBD2. Germline-derived CDR1 and CDR2 are GTSNPN and SVGIG (reference sequence). This CDR3 is built from 14 residues. Unmatched junction bases numbered 6, after V lost 3 bases and J lost 4 bases.

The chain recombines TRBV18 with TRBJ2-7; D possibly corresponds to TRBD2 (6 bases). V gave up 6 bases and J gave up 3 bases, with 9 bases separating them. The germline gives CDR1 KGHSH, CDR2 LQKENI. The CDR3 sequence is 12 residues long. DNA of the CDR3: TGTGCCAGCTCCGGGACTCTCTACGAGCAGTACTTC. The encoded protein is CASSGTLYEQYF.

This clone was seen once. CDR3 amino acids: CASSLGLWAIGTDTQYF. In DNA, the CDR3 is TGCGCCAGCAGCTTGGGGCTATGGGCGATTGGCACAGATACGCAGTATTTT. J is TRBJ2-3 and V is TRBV5-1; no reliable D call. CDR3 length: 17 amino acids. CDR1 is SGHRS and CDR2 is YFSETQ in the germline V gene. The V end was cut by 0 bases, the J end by 1 base, with 15 bases between. Based on the CDR3 plus reference TRBV5-1 and TRBJ2-3, the full variable domain is KAGVTQTPRYLIKTRGQQVTLSCSPISGHRSVSWYQQTPGQGLQFLFEYFSETQRNKGNFPGRFSGRQFSNSRSEMNVSTLELGDSALYLCASSLGLWAIGTDTQYFGPGTRLTVL.

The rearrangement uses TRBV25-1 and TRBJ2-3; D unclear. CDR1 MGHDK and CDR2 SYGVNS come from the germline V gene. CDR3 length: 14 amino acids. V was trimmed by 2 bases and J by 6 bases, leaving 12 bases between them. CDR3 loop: CASSERRVHDTQYF. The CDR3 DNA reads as TGTGCCAGCAGTGAACGTAGGGTCCATGATACGCAGTATTTT. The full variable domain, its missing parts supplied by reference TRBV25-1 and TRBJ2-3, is EADIYQTPRYLVIGTGKKITLECSQTMGHDKMYWYQQDPGMELHLIHYSYGVNSTEKGDLSSESTVSRIRTEHFPLTLESARPSHTSQYLCASSERRVHDTQYFGPGTRLTVL.

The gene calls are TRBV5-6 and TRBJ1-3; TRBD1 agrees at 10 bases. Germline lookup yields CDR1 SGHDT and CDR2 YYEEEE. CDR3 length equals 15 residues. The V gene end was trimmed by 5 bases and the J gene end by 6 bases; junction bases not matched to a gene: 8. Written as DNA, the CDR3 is TGTGCCAGCAGACGACAAGGACAGGGGGAAAACACCATATATTTT. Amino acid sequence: CASRRQGQGENTIYF.

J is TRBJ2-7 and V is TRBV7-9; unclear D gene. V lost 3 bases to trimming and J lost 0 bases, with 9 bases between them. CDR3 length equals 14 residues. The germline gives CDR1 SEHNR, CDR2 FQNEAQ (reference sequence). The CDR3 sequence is CASSFVTYSYEQYF. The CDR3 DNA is TGTGCCAGCAGCTTCGTGACATACTCCTACGAGCAGTACTTC.

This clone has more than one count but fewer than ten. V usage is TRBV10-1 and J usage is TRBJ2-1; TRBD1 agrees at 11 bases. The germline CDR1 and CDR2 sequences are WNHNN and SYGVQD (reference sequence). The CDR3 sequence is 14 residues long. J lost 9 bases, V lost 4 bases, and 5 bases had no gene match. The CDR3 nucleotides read TGCGCCAGCAGTGGGGGACAGGGGGGGATTGAGCAGTTCTTC. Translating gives CASSGGQGGIEQFF.

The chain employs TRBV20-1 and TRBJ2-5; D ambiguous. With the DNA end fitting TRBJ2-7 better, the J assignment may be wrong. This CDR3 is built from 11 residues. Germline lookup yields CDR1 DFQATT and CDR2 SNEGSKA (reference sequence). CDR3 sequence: CSARQDYEQYF. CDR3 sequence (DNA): TGCAGTGCTAGACAAGACTACGAGCAGTACTTC.

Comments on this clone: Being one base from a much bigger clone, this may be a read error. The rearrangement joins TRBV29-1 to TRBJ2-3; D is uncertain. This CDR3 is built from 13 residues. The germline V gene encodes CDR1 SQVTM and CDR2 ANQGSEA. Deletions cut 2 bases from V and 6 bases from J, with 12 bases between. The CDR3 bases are TGCAGCGTTGAATATGAAACGGGCGATACGCAGTATTTT. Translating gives CSVEYETGDTQYF.

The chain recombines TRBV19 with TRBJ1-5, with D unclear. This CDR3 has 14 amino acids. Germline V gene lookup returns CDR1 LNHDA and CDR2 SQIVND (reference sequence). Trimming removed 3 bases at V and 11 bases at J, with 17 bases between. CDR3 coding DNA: TGTGCCAGTAGTATGTCGGCAGGTATAACAGCCCAGCATTTT. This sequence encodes CASSMSAGITAQHF.

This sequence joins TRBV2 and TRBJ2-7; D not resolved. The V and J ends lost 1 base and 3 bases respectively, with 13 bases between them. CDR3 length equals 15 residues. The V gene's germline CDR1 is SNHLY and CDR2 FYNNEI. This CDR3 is CASSEGRSYYYEQYF. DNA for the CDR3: TGTGCCAGCAGTGAAGGGCGGAGCTACTACTACGAGCAGTACTTC.

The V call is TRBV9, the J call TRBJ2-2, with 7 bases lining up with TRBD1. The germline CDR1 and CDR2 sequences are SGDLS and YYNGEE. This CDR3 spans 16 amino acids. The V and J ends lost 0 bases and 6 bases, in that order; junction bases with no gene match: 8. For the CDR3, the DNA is TGTGCCAGCAGCGTAGAGGACAGGCCGCGAGCCGGGGAGCTGTTTTTT. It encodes CASSVEDRPRAGELFF.

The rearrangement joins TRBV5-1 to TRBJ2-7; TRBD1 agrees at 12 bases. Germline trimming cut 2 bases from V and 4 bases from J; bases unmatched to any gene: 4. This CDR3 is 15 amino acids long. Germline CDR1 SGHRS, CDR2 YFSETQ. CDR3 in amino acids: CASSLTGQGAYEQYF. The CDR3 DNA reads TGCGCCAGCAGCTTAACGGGACAGGGGGCTTACGAGCAGTACTTC.

The CDR3 DNA sequence: TGCAGCGCCTCTGGACCGAAACTCTACGAGCAGTACTTC. Residues: CSASGPKLYEQYF. This sequence joins TRBV29-1 and TRBJ2-7; D not certain. Germline-derived CDR1 and CDR2 are SQVTM and ANQGSEA. Between the trimmed V and J ends, which lost 7 bases and 3 bases, there was a span of 16 bases. This CDR3 has 13 amino acids.